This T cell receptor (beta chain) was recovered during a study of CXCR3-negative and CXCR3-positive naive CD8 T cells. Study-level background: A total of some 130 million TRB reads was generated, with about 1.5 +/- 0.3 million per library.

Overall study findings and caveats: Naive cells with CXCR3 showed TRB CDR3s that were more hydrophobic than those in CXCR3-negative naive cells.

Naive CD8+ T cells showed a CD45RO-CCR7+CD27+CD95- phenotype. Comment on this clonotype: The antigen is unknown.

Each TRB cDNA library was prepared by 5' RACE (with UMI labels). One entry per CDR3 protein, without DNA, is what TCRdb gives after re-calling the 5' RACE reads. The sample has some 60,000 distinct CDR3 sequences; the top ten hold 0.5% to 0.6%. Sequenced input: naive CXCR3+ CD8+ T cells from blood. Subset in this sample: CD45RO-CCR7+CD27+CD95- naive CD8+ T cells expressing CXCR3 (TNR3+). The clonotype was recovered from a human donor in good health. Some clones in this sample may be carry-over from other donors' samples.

Here the CDR3 reads CASSLTTTPDSEAFF. The J gene is TRBJ1-1, the V gene TRBV28; TCRdb proposes TRBD1, but this gene call is untestable without DNA. Germline V CDR1 and CDR2: MDHEN, SYDVKM. The CDR3 runs to 15 residues.